This is a list of T cell receptor beta chains from one sample in a study of PD-1 blockade in classical Hodgkin lymphoma. Only in-frame clones appear in the TCRdb table, and some are missing; sequencing was by immunoSEQ multiplex PCR. The data hold more than 15,000 clones, with under 85% observed a single time. The material was peripheral blood mononuclear cells (PBMCs), obtained at baseline. The receptor set was obtained from a human donor with classical Hodgkin lymphoma. Both conserved end residues are part of each CDR3. Fields, in order: V gene, J gene, clone size, D gene, CDR3 DNA, CDR3 protein. A D gene is named only where the DNA matches it firmly. Clone size is not always given. Where it is, it says once, few, many or a class for expanded clones.

V: TRBV4-3
J: TRBJ1-2
size: .
D: TRBD1
DNA: TGCGCCAGCAGCCAAGACGGGACAGGGTATGGCTACACCTTC
CDR3: CASSQDGTGYGYTF

V: TRBV5-1
J: TRBJ1-1
size: once
D: TRBD1
DNA: TGCGCCAGCAGCTTGCGACAGGGGGCCGACACTGAAGCTTTCTTT
CDR3: CASSLRQGADTEAFF

V: TRBV5-6
J: TRBJ1-2
size: few
D: .
DNA: TGTGCCAGCAGCTGGGACGGTGAGCAAGGCTATGGCTACACCTTC
CDR3: CASSWDGEQGYGYTF

V: TRBV6-5
J: TRBJ1-1
size: once
D: .
DNA: TGTGCCACTTCCCGCCGGGAGATCAACACTGAAGCTTTCTTT
CDR3: CATSRREINTEAFF

V: TRBV5-6
J: TRBJ1-4
size: .
D: .
DNA: TGTGCCAGCAGCTTCTGGCAGCCTAATGAAAAACTGTTTTTT
CDR3: CASSFWQPNEKLFF

V: TRBV5-1
J: TRBJ1-6
size: few
D: TRBD1
DNA: TGCGCCAGCAGCCCTGGGACAGGGAATTCACCCCTCCACTTT
CDR3: CASSPGTGNSPLHF

V: TRBV6-1
J: TRBJ2-5
size: .
D: .
DNA: TGTGCCAGCAGTGGATGGGCCACAGCCCTGCAAGAGACCCAGTACTTC
CDR3: CASSGWATALQETQYF

V: TRBV28
J: TRBJ1-1
size: .
D: .
DNA: TGTGCCAGCAGATCAGGGCAGGCTGAAGCTTTCTTT
CDR3: CASRSGQAEAFF

V: TRBV7-2
J: TRBJ1-2
size: .
D: TRBD1
DNA: TGTGCCAGCAGCTTAGCGGGTAGACAGGGTGCTTATGGCTACACCTTC
CDR3: CASSLAGRQGAYGYTF

V: TRBV18
J: TRBJ1-5
size: .
D: .
DNA: TGTGCCACCACGGAGGGGAATCAGCCCCAGCATTTT
CDR3: CATTEGNQPQHF

V: TRBV9
J: TRBJ2-3
size: .
D: .
DNA: TGTGCCAGCAGTCGACTTGATTCATCTAGCACAGATACGCAGTATTTT
CDR3: CASSRLDSSSTDTQYF

V: TRBV9
J: TRBJ2-1
size: .
D: .
DNA: TGTGCCAGCAGCGGTGAGGGGGAGGGCCTGGGTTACAATGAGCAGTTCTTC
CDR3: CASSGEGEGLGYNEQFF

V: TRBV11-2
J: TRBJ2-2
size: .
D: .
DNA: TGTGCCAGCAGCTTAACCGGGACGGCGAACACCGGGGAGCTGTTTTTT
CDR3: CASSLTGTANTGELFF

V: TRBV9
J: TRBJ2-2
size: .
D: .
DNA: TGTGCCAGCAGCGTAGGAGGGTTCGCGAACACCGGGGAGCTGTTTTTT
CDR3: CASSVGGFANTGELFF

V: TRBV5-1
J: TRBJ1-1
size: .
D: .
DNA: TGCGCCAGCAGCTTGGAACAGGGACTCACTGAAGCTTTCTTT
CDR3: CASSLEQGLTEAFF

V: TRBV30
J: TRBJ1-1
size: .
D: .
DNA: TGTGCCTGGAACGGGGGAACCACTGAAGCTTTCTTT
CDR3: CAWNGGTTEAFF

V: TRBV7-9
J: TRBJ1-4
size: .
D: .
DNA: TGTGCCAGCAGCTTAGTTGAGGAGAAACTGTTTTTT
CDR3: CASSLVEEKLFF

V: TRBV5-1
J: TRBJ2-7
size: .
D: .
DNA: TGCGCCAGCAGCTTGGCCAACGGGGGCGGCGAGCAGTACTTC
CDR3: CASSLANGGGEQYF

V: TRBV6-5
J: TRBJ2-7
size: few
D: .
DNA: TGTGCCAGCAGCCTCCGTGACGGCTACGAGCAGTACTTC
CDR3: CASSLRDGYEQYF

V: TRBV5-1
J: TRBJ1-2
size: .
D: .
DNA: TGCGCCAGCAGCTTGGCCGGCTATGGCTACACCTTC
CDR3: CASSLAGYGYTF

V: TRBV7-8
J: TRBJ1-2
size: .
D: TRBD1
DNA: TGTGCCAGCAGCTCGTCCGTAGGGACAGCTTATTCCTATGGCTACACCTTC
CDR3: CASSSSVGTAYSYGYTF

V: TRBV7-2
J: TRBJ1-4
size: .
D: .
DNA: TGTGCCAGCAGCCCTACTTCAACTAATGAAAAACTGTTTTTT
CDR3: CASSPTSTNEKLFF

V: TRBV18
J: TRBJ1-3
size: .
D: .
DNA: TGTGCCAGCTCACCACCCGGAAAGGGAAACACCATATATTTT
CDR3: CASSPPGKGNTIYF

V: TRBV28
J: TRBJ1-2
size: few
D: .
DNA: TGTGCCAGCAGTTTATTCATCTCCCACAGGGACCCCTCTGACTATGGCTACACCTTC
CDR3: CASSLFISHRDPSDYGYTF

V: TRBV6-5
J: TRBJ2-5
size: .
D: .
DNA: TGTGCCAGCAGTTACCCCGACCCGGGGGAGACCCAGTACTTC
CDR3: CASSYPDPGETQYF

V: TRBV9
J: TRBJ1-1
size: few
D: .
DNA: TGTGCCAGCAGCGAACGGACAGCGCGGAACACTGAAGCTTTCTTT
CDR3: CASSERTARNTEAFF